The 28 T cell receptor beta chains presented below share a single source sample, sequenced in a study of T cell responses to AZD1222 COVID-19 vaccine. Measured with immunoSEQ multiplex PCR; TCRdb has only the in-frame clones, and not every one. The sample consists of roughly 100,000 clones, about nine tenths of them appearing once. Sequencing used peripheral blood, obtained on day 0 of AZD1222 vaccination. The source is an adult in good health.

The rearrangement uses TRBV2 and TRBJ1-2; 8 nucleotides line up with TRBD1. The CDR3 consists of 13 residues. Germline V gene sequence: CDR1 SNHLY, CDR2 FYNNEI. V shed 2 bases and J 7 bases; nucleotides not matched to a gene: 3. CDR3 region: CASSESRGLGYTF. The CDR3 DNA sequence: TGTGCCAGCAGTGAAAGCAGGGGGCTTGGCTACACCTTC.

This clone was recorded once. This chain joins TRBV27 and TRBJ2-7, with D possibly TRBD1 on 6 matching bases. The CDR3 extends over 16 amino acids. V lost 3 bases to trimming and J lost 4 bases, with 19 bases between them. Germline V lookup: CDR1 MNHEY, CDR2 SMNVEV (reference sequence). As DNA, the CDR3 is TGTGCCAGCAGTTTCCCGACGAGACAGGCCGAATACGAGCAGTACTTC. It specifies CASSFPTRQAEYEQYF.

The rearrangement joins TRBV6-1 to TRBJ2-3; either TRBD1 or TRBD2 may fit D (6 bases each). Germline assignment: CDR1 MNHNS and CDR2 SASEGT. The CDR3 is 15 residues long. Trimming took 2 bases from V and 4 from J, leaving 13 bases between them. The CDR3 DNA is TGTGCCAGCAGTGAACAGAACGGGGGCGCAGATACGCAGTATTTT. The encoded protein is CASSEQNGGADTQYF.

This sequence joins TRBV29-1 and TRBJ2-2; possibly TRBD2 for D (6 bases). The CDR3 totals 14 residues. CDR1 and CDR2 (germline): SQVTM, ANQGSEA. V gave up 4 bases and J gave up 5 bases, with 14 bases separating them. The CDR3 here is CSVVVEGITGELFF. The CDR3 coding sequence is TGCAGCGTTGTGGTGGAGGGTATAACCGGGGAGCTGTTTTTT.

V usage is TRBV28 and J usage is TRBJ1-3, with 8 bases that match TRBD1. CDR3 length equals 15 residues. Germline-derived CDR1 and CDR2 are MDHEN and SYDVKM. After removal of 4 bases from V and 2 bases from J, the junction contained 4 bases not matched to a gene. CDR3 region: CASSSGTGAGNTIYF. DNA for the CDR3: TGTGCCAGCAGTTCAGGGACAGGTGCTGGAAACACCATATATTTT.

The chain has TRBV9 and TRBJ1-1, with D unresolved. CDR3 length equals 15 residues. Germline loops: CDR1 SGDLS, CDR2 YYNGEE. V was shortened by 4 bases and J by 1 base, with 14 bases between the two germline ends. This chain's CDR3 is CASSHYPHTNTEAFF. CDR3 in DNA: TGTGCCAGCAGCCACTACCCACATACGAACACTGAAGCTTTCTTT.

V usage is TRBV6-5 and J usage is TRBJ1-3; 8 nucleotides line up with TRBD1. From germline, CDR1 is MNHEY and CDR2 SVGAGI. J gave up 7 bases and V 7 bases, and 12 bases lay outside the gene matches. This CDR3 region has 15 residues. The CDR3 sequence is CASNRVQGAMNTIYF. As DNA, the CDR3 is TGTGCCAGCAACCGGGTGCAGGGGGCTATGAACACCATATATTTT.

In DNA form, the CDR3 reads TGCGCCAGCAGTCATTCTAGCGGGGGAGCCAAAAACATTCAGTACTTC. It encodes CASSHSSGGAKNIQYF. The chain links TRBV5-1 to TRBJ2-4; 10 bases fit TRBD2. Germline values: CDR1 SGHRS, CDR2 YFSETQ. V was clipped by 5 bases and J by 0 bases; unmatched bases: 5. The CDR3 contains 16 residues.

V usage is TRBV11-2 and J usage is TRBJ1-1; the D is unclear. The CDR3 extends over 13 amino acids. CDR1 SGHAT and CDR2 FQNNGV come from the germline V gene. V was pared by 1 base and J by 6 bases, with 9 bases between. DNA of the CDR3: TGTGCCAGCAGCTTAGGTGCTGAGTCTGAAGCTTTCTTT. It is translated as CASSLGAESEAFF.

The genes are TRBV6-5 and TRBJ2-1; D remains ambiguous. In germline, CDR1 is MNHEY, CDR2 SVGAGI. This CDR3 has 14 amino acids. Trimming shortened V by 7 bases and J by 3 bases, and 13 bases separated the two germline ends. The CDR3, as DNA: TGTGCCAGCACCGAGAGGCGGTTCTACAATGAGCAGTTCTTC. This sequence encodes CASTERRFYNEQFF.

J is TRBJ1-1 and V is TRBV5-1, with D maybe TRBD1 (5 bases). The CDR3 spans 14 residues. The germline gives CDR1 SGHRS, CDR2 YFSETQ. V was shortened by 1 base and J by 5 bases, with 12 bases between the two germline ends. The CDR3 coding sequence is TGCGCCAGCAGCTTGTACGGGGGGGATACTGAAGCTTTCTTT. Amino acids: CASSLYGGDTEAFF.

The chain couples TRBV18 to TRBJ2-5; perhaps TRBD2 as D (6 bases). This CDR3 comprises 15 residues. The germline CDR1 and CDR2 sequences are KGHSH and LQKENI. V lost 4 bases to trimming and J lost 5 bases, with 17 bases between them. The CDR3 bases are TGTGCCAGCTCACTGGGACTGGCTTCTCAGGAGACCCAGTACTTC. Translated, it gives CASSLGLASQETQYF. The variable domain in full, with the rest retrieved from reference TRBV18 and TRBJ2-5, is NAGVMQNPRHLVRRRGQEARLRCSPMKGHSHVYWYRQLPEEGLKFMVYLQKENIIDESGMPKERFSAEFPKEGPSILRIQQVVRGDSAAYFCASSLGLASQETQYFGPGTRLLVL.

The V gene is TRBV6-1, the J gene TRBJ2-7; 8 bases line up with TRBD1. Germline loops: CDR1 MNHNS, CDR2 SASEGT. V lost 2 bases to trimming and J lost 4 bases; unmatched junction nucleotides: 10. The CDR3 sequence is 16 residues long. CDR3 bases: TGTGCCAGCAGTGAATCCGCCGGGACAGGTCTGTACGAGCAGTACTTC. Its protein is CASSESAGTGLYEQYF.

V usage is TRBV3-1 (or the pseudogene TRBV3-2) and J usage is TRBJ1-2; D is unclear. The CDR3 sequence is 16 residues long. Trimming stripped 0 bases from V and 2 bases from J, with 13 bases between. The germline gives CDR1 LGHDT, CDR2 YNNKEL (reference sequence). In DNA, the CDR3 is TGTGCCAGCAGCCAAGACCCCTTGACGGTGAACTATGGCTACACCTTC. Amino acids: CASSQDPLTVNYGYTF.

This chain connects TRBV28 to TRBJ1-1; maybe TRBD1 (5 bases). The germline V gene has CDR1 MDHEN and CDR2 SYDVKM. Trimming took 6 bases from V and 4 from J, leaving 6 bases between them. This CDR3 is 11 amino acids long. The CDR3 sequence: CASRGGTEAFF. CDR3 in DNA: TGTGCCAGCAGGGGGGGCACTGAAGCTTTCTTT. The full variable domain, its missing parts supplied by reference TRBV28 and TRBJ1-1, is DVKVTQSSRYLVKRTGEKVFLECVQDMDHENMFWYRQDPGLGLRLIYFSYDVKMKEKGDIPEGYSVSREKKERFSLILESASTNQTSMYLCASRGGTEAFFGQGTRLTVV.

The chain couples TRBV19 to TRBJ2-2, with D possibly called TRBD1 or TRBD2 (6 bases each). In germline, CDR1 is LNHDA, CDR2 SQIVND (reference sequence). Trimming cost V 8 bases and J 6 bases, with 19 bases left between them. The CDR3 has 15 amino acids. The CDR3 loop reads CASLGGQPNAGELFF. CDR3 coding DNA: TGTGCCAGTCTAGGGGGGCAGCCCAACGCCGGGGAGCTGTTTTTT.

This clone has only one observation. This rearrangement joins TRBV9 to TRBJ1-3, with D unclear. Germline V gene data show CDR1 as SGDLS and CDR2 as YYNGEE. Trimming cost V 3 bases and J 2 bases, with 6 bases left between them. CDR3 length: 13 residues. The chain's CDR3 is CASSASPGNTIYF. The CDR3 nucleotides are TGTGCCAGCAGCGCCTCCCCTGGAAACACCATATATTTT.

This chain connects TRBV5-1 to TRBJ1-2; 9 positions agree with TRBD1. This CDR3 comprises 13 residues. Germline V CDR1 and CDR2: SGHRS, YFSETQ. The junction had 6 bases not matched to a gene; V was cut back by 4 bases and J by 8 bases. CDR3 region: CASSQTGGFGYTF. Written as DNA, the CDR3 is TGCGCCAGCAGCCAGACAGGGGGTTTCGGCTACACCTTC.

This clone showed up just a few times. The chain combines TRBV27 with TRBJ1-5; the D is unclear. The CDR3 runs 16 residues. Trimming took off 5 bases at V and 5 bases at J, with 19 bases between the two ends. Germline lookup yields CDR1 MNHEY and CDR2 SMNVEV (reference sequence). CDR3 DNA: TGTGCCAGCAGTCCAACATGGTGGGAGGAGGATCAGCCCCAGCATTTT. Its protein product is CASSPTWWEEDQPQHF.

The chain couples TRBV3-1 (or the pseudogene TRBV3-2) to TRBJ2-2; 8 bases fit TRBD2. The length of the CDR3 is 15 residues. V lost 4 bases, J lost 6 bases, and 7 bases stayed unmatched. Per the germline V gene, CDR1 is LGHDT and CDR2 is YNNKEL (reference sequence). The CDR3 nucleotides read TGTGCCAGCAGCCCACCGTCGGGGGGGGCCGGGGAGCTGTTTTTT. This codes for CASSPPSGGAGELFF.

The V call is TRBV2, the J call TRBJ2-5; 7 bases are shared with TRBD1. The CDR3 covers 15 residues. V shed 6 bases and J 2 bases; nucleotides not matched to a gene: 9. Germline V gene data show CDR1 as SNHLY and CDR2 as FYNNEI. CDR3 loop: CASRQEGTAQETQYF. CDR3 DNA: TGTGCCAGCAGACAAGAGGGGACAGCACAAGAGACCCAGTACTTC.

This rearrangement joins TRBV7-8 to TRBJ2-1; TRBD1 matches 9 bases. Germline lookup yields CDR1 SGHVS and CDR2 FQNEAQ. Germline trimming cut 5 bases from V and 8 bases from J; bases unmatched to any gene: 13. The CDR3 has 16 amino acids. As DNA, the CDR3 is TGTGCCAGCAGCAGTAGACAGGGGGTTTTTTCGGATGAGCAGTTCTTC. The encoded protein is CASSSRQGVFSDEQFF.

In DNA, the CDR3 is TGTGCCAGCAGGACCCAGACAGGATCTAACTATGGCTACACCTTC. Translation gives CASRTQTGSNYGYTF. The V call is TRBV2, the J call TRBJ1-2; maybe TRBD1 (6 bases). Per germline, CDR1 SNHLY and CDR2 FYNNEI. The CDR3 totals 15 residues. V lost 6 bases and J 0 bases, leaving 14 bases between the germline ends.

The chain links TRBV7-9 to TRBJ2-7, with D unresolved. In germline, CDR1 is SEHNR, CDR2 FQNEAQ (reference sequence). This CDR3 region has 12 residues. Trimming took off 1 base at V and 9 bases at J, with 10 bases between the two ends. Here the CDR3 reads CASSLEAGGQYF. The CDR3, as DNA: TGTGCCAGCAGCTTAGAGGCAGGCGGGCAGTACTTC.

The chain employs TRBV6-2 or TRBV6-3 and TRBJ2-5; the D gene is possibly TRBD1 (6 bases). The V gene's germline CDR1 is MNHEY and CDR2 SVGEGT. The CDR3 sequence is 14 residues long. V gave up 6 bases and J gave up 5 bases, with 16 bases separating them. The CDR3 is CASSQQGRGETQYF. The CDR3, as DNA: TGTGCCAGCAGCCAACAGGGACGAGGGGAGACCCAGTACTTC.

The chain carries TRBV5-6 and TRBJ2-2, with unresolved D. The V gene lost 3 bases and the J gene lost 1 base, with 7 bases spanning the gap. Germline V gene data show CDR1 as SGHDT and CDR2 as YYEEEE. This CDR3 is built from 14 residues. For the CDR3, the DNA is TGTGCCAGCAGCTCCAAAATGAACACCGGGGAGCTGTTTTTT. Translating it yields CASSSKMNTGELFF.

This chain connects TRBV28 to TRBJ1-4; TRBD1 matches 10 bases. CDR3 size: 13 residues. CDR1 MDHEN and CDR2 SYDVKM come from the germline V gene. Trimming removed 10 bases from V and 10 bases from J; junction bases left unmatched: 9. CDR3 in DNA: TGTGCCACCTATGGGGGACAGGGGTCAAAACTGTTTTTT. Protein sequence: CATYGGQGSKLFF.

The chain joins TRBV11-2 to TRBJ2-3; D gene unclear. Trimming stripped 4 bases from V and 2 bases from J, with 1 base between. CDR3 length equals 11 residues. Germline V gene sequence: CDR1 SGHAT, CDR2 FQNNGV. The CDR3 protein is CASSYTDTQYF. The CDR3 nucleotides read TGTGCCAGCAGCTACACAGATACGCAGTATTTT.